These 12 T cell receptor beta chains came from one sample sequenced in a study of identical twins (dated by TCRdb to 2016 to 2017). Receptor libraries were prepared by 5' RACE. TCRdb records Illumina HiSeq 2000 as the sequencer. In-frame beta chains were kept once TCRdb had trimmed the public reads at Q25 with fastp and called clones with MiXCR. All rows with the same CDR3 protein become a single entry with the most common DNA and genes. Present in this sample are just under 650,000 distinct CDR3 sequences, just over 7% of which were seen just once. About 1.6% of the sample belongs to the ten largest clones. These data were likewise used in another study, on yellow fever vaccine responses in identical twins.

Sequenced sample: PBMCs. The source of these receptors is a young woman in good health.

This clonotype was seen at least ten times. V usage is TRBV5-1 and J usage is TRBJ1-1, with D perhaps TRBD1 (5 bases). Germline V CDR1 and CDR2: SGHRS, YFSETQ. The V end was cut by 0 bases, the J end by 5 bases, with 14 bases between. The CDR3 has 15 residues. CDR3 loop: CASSLEGGGKTEAFF. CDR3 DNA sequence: TGCGCCAGCAGCTTGGAAGGTGGGGGGAAAACTGAAGCTTTCTTT.

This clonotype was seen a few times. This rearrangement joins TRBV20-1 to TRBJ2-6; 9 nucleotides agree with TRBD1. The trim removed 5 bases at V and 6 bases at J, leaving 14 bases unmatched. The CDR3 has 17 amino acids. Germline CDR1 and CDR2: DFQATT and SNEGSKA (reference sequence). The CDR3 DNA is TGCAGTGCTTCGGCAACAGGGGGCACTTTGGAGGCCAACGTCCTGACTTTC. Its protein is CSASATGGTLEANVLTF.

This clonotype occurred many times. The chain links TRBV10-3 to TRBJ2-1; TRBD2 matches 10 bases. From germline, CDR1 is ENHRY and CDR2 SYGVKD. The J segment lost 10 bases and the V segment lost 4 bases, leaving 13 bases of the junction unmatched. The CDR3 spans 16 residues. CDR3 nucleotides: TGTGCCATCAGTGCGCTCAGCGGGAGGGCCGCGATGGAGCAGTTCTTC. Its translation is CAISALSGRAAMEQFF.

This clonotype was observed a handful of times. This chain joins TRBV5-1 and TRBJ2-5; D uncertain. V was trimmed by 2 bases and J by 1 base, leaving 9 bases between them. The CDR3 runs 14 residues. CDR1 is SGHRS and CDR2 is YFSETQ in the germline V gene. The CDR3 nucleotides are TGCGCCAGCAGCTTAGAGTACCCCCAAGAGACCCAGTACTTC. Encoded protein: CASSLEYPQETQYF. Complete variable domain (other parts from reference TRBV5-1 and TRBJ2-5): KAGVTQTPRYLIKTRGQQVTLSCSPISGHRSVSWYQQTPGQGLQFLFEYFSETQRNKGNFPGRFSGRQFSNSRSEMNVSTLELGDSALYLCASSLEYPQETQYFGPGTRLLVL.

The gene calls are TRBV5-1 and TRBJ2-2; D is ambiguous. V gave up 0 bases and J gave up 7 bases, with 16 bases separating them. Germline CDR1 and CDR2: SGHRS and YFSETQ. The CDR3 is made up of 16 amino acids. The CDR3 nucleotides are TGCGCCAGCAGCTTGGGGTCGGCAGGCCGTCTCGGGGAGCTGTTTTTT. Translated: CASSLGSAGRLGELFF.

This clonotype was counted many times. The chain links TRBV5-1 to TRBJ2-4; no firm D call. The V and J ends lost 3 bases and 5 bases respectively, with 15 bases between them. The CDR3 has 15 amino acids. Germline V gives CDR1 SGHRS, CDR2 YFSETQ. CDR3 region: CASSSGRFSENIQYF. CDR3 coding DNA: TGCGCCAGCAGCTCAGGCAGGTTCTCCGAAAACATTCAGTACTTC.

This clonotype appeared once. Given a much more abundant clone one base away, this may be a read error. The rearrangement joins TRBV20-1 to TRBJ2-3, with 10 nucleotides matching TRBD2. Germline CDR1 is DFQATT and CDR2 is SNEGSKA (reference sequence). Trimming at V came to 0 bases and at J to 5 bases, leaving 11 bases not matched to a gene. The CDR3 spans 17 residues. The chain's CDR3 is CSARDLSGTSEVDTQYF. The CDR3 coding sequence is TGCAGTGCTAGAGATCTATCCGGGACTAGCGAGGTAGATACGCAGTATTTT.

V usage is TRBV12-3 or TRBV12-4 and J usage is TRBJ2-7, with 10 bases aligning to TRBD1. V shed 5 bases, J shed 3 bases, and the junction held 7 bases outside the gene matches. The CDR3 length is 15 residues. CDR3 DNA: TGTGCCAGCAGTCGTGGGACAGGGGCGGTCTACGAGCAGTACTTC. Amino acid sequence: CASSRGTGAVYEQYF.

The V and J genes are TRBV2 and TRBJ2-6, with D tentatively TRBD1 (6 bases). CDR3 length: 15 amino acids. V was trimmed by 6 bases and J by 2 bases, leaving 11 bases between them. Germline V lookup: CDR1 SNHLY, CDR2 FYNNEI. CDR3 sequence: CASRDEGAGANVLTF. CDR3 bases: TGTGCCAGCAGGGACGAGGGGGCTGGGGCCAACGTCCTGACTTTC.

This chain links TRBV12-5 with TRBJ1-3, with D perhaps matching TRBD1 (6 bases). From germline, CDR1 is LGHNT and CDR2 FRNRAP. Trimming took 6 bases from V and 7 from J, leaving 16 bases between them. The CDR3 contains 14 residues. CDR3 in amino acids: CASGSSRGSNTIYF. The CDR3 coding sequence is TGTGCTAGTGGCTCTTCAAGGGGGAGCAACACCATATATTTT.

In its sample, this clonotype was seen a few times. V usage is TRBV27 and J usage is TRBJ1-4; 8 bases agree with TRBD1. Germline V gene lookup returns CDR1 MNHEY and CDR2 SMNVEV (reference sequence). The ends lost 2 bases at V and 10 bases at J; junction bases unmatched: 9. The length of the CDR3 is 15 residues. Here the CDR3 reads CASSLSKDREGKLFF. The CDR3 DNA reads TGTGCCAGCAGTTTAAGTAAGGACAGGGAGGGAAAACTGTTTTTT.

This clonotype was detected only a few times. The CDR3 sequence: CASHGAGGAYNEQFF. DNA of the CDR3: TGTGCCAGCCATGGAGCGGGGGGAGCCTACAATGAGCAGTTCTTC. The chain uses TRBV12-3 or TRBV12-4 and TRBJ2-1; 9 bases align to TRBD2. The CDR3 extends over 15 amino acids. V lost 8 bases and J lost 2; bases outside the gene matches: 7.